Described below is a single T cell receptor (beta chain) sequence and its context. Its antigen is unknown. The sample belongs to a study of Ad26.COV2.S vaccination and SARS-CoV-2 variants. Study at large: Once or twice, 56 days apart, Ad26.COV2.S was delivered intramuscularly. Study results and limitations: Those who received vaccine or placebo ended up with similar non-spike TCR breadth.

Profiling relied on immunoSEQ multiplex PCR, and the TCRdb table lists in-frame clones only, not all of them. The table includes about 350,000 clones, 86% detected once. Treatment in this sample: approximately 18 received Ad26.COV2.S at low or high dose, single or two shots; 5 received placebo; per-sample allocation not given. At day 63 after the first vaccine or placebo injection, samples were drawn. The CDR3 sequence is 15 residues long. Germline CDR1 is LGHDT and CDR2 is YNNKEL (reference sequence). The V segment lost 1 base and the J segment 7 bases; nucleotides outside the gene matches: 3. This chain uses TRBV3-1 (or the pseudogene TRBV3-2) with TRBJ2-1, with TRBD1 matching 11 bases. The sample here was peripheral blood, taken in a trial of Ad26.COV2.S vaccine versus placebo. The TCR comes from a person between 18 and 59 years old who received the Ad26.COV2.S COVID-19 vaccine or a placebo. The CDR3 DNA is TGTGCCAGCAGCCAAGGCGGGACAGGGGGAAATGAGCAGTTCTTC. This encodes CASSQGGTGGNEQFF.